This entry is about one TCR beta chain. The data derive from a study of OX40 agonist ivuxolimab in advanced cancers. The CDR3 totals 16 residues. Germline CDR1 is MDHEN and CDR2 is SYDVKM. The V end lost 3 bases, the J end lost 2 bases, and 13 bases lay between the germline ends. Assay: immunoSEQ multiplex PCR; the TCRdb copy retains only in-frame clones and omits some. The sample consists of roughly 42,000 clones, 85% to 95% of them appearing once. The V gene is TRBV28, the J gene TRBJ2-2; D is possibly TRBD1 (6 bases). The source is an adult with an advanced solid tumor such as melanoma, head and neck, liver or kidney cancer. This material consisted of CD4+ or CD8+ T cells sorted from blood, taken in a trial of the OX40 agonist ivuxolimab. CDR3 DNA: TGTGCCAGCAGTTTTATAGGGACACTAAACACCGGGGAGCTGTTTTTT. Encoded protein: CASSFIGTLNTGELFF.